This T cell receptor beta chain was recorded in a study of T cells in localized non-small cell lung cancer. Study-wide results and limits: The study detected a median roughly 50 of the top 100 tumor clones in adjacent lung. Because researchers sequenced only one region of the tumor, heterogeneity is still possible. Highest T cell clonality was seen in uninvolved adjacent lung, surpassing that measured in tumor.

As for this clone: Its matching antigen is unknown.

Profiling relied on immunoSEQ multiplex PCR, and the TCRdb table lists in-frame clones only, not all of them. The data contain 58,000 or so clones, roughly 90% of them singletons. V gave up 0 bases and J gave up 4 bases, with 10 bases separating them. The CDR3 contains 15 residues. Germline CDR1 KGHSH, CDR2 LQKENI. This specimen was peripheral blood, taken before any cancer treatment. The V call is TRBV18, the J call TRBJ2-1; perhaps TRBD2 as D (6 bases). The receptor's source is a woman aged 35 to 70 with stage I lung adenocarcinoma. CDR3 loop: CASSPPGTAYNEQFF. The CDR3 DNA follows: TGTGCCAGCTCACCACCCGGGACTGCTTACAATGAGCAGTTCTTC. The variable domain in full, with the rest retrieved from reference TRBV18 and TRBJ2-1, is NAGVMQNPRHLVRRRGQEARLRCSPMKGHSHVYWYRQLPEEGLKFMVYLQKENIIDESGMPKERFSAEFPKEGPSILRIQQVVRGDSAAYFCASSPPGTAYNEQFFGPGTRLTVL.